This record covers a single T cell receptor beta chain. The record originates from a study of blood T cell repertoires in COVID-19. Here immunoSEQ multiplex PCR was the method, and the copy in TCRdb shows in-frame clones only, minus some. Of about 300,000 clones listed, approximately 89% were seen once; the top ten hold around 1.9%. The CDR3 covers 15 residues. Between the trimmed V and J ends, which lost 3 bases and 1 base, there was a span of 12 bases. Germline V gene lookup returns CDR1 MNHEY and CDR2 SMNVEV (reference sequence). What was sequenced was peripheral blood. The rearrangement joins TRBV27 to TRBJ1-1; D perhaps matches TRBD1 (6 bases). This TCR derives from a woman aged 25 to 39 with COVID-19, enrolled during active disease. This chain's CDR3 is CASSLGGGANTEAFF. The DNA of the CDR3 is TGTGCCAGCAGTTTGGGCGGGGGGGCGAACACTGAAGCTTTCTTT.